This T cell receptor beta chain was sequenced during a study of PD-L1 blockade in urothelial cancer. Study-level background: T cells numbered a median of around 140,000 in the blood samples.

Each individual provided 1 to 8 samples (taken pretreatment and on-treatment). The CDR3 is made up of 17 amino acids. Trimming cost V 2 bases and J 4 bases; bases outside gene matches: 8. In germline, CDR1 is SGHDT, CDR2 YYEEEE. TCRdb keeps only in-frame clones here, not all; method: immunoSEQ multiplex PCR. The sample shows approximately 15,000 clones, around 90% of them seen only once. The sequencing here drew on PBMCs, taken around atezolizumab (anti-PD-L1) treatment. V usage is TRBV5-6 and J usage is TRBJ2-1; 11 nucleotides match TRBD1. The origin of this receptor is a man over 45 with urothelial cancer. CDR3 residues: CASSLGQGATIYNEQFF. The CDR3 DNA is TGTGCCAGCAGCTTAGGACAGGGGGCCACTATATACAATGAGCAGTTCTTC.